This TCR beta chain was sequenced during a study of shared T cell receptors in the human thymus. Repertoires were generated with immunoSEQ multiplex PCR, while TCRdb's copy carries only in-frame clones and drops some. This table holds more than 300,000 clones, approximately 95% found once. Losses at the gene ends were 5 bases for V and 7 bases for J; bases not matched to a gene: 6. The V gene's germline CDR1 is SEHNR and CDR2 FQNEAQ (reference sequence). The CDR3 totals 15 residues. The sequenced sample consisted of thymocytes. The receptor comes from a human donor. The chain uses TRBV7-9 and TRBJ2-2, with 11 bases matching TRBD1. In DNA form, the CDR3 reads TGTGCCAGCAGCCCCCGGACAGGGGGCTTCGGGGAGCTGTTTTTT. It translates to CASSPRTGGFGELFF.